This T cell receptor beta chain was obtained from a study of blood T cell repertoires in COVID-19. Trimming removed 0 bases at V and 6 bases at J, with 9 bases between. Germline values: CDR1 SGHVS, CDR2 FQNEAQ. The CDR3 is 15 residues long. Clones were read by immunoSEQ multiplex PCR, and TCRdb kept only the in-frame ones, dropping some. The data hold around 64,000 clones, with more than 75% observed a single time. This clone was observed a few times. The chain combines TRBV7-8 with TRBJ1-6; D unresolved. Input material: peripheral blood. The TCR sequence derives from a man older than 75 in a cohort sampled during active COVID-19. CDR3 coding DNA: TGTGCCAGCAGCTTAGCAGAGGGAGGTAATTCACCCCTCCACTTT. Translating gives CASSLAEGGNSPLHF.